The 9 T cell receptor beta chains given below trace back to one sample, sequenced in a study of neurological immune-mediated disorders. TCRdb used MiXCR to reprocess the 5' RACE reads, holding one entry per CDR3 protein. The table lists about 19,000 distinct CDR3 sequences, 6% to 8.5% of them singletons. The sequenced sample consisted of CD8+ T cells from blood. These receptors all come from a woman aged 25 to 45 with HTLV-1-associated myelopathy (HAM/TSP).

This clonotype was seen at least ten times. This sequence joins TRBV20-1 and TRBJ1-6; 7 bases map to TRBD1. The CDR3 has 18 residues. CDR1 is DFQATT and CDR2 is SNEGSKA in the germline V gene (reference sequence). The J segment lost 5 bases and the V segment lost 6 bases, leaving 19 bases of the junction unmatched. The CDR3 sequence is CSAAKTGWDFANNSPLHF. CDR3 nucleotide sequence: TGCAGTGCGGCGAAGACAGGGTGGGACTTCGCGAATAATTCACCCCTCCACTTT.

This clonotype was recorded many times. The J gene is TRBJ2-6, the V gene TRBV6-4; D perhaps matches TRBD2 (6 bases). The germline V and J ends were trimmed by 5 bases and 0 bases, with 14 bases remaining between them. The germline V gene has CDR1 MRHNA and CDR2 SNTAGT. This CDR3 is 17 amino acids long. The CDR3 DNA is TGTGCCAGCAGTCCGGGCGTGGGGGGCTCTGGGGCCAACGTCCTGACTTTC. Protein sequence: CASSPGVGGSGANVLTF.

By share of the sample, this clonotype is medium-sized. This chain links TRBV20-1 with TRBJ1-1; tentatively, D is TRBD1 (6 bases). CDR1 is DFQATT and CDR2 is SNEGSKA in the germline V gene (reference sequence). The CDR3 is 12 residues long. V lost 6 bases to trimming and J lost 1 base, with 9 bases between them. CDR3 protein: CSAPRGNTEAFF. The DNA for the CDR3 is TGCAGTGCCCCCAGGGGGAACACTGAAGCTTTCTTT.

Many counts were recorded for this clonotype. The rearrangement uses TRBV7-8 and TRBJ2-2; D remains unclear. The CDR3 has 15 residues. The germline CDR1 and CDR2 sequences are SGHVS and FQNEAQ. The V end lost 6 bases, the J end lost 5 bases, and 16 bases lay between the germline ends. CDR3 protein: CASRSYGRSTGELFF. The CDR3 DNA sequence: TGTGCCAGCAGGTCTTACGGCAGATCAACCGGGGAGCTGTTTTTT.

Ten or more counts support this clonotype. The chain has TRBV10-3 and TRBJ2-7; TRBD1 might be the D (5 bases). This CDR3 has 15 residues. V was shortened by 4 bases and J by 3 bases, with 16 bases between the two germline ends. Germline assignment: CDR1 ENHRY and CDR2 SYGVKD. DNA of the CDR3: TGTGCCATCAGTGTAGTCAGGGAAACCTTCTACGAGCAGTACTTC. It is translated as CAISVVRETFYEQYF.

This clonotype was counted ten times or more. This rearrangement joins TRBV12-3 or TRBV12-4 to TRBJ1-1, with D possibly matching TRBD1 (5 bases). This CDR3 spans 15 amino acids. The ends were cut back, 3 bases at V and 0 bases at J, with 11 bases in the middle. CDR3 in amino acids: CASSFWAGLNTEAFF. Written as DNA, the CDR3 is TGTGCCAGCAGTTTTTGGGCAGGGCTGAACACTGAAGCTTTCTTT.

This clonotype was found many times. This rearrangement joins TRBV12-3 or TRBV12-4 to TRBJ1-2; no firm D call. Trimming removed 5 bases at V and 4 bases at J, with 2 bases between. The CDR3 covers 10 residues. CDR3 residues: CASSGYGYTF. The CDR3 bases are TGTGCCAGCAGTGGCTATGGCTACACCTTC.

The table lists this clonotype with many counts. The chain carries TRBV20-1 and TRBJ2-3; TRBD1 matches 7 bases. In germline, CDR1 is DFQATT, CDR2 SNEGSKA (reference sequence). The CDR3 is 17 amino acids. Unmatched junction bases numbered 17, after V lost 5 bases and J lost 3 bases. The CDR3 DNA is TGCAGTGCTTCTCCCCCGCCGACAGGGAGTCGAACAGATACGCAGTATTTT. Residues: CSASPPPTGSRTDTQYF.

This clonotype occurred many times. V and J are TRBV2 and TRBJ1-4; tentative D call: TRBD1 (6 bases). V dropped 7 bases and J dropped 0 bases, with 9 bases sitting between them. Germline V gene sequence: CDR1 SNHLY, CDR2 FYNNEI. This CDR3 contains 14 residues. Here the CDR3 reads CASTRQATNEKLFF. The CDR3 coding sequence is TGTGCCAGCACCAGACAGGCAACTAATGAAAAACTGTTTTTT.